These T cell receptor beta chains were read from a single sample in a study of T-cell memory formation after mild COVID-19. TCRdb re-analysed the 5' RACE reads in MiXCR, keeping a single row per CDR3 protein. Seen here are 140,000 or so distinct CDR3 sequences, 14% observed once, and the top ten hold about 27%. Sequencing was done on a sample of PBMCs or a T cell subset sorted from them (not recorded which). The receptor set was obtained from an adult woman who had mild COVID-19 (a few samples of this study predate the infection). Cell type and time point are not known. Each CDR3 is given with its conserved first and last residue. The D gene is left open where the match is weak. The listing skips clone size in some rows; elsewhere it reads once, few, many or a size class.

CDR3nt: TGTGCCAGCAGCTTATCGGCGGATGGCTACACCTTC; CDR3aa: CASSLSADGYTF; abundance: few; j_gene: TRBJ1-2; d_gene: -; v_gene: TRBV7-9
CDR3nt: TGTGCCAGCAGCTCCGGACAGGGGGGCGAGCAGTACTTC; CDR3aa: CASSSGQGGEQYF; abundance: many; j_gene: TRBJ2-7; d_gene: TRBD1; v_gene: TRBV7-9
CDR3nt: TGTGCCAGCAGCTTAGGCGTAACCTACGAGCAGTACTTC; CDR3aa: CASSLGVTYEQYF; abundance: -; j_gene: TRBJ2-7; d_gene: -; v_gene: TRBV11-2
CDR3nt: TGCGCCAGCAGCTTGGTGACAGGGGGAAACCACGAGCAGTACTTC; CDR3aa: CASSLVTGGNHEQYF; abundance: many; j_gene: TRBJ2-7; d_gene: TRBD1; v_gene: TRBV5-1
CDR3nt: TGTGCCAGCAGCTCGAAAGCGGGAGAGGCCTACAATGAGCAGTTCTTC; CDR3aa: CASSSKAGEAYNEQFF; abundance: few; j_gene: TRBJ2-1; d_gene: TRBD2; v_gene: TRBV7-9
CDR3nt: TGCGCCAGCAGCCAAGATCCTCGGCTACTTGAGACCCAGTACTTC; CDR3aa: CASSQDPRLLETQYF; abundance: -; j_gene: TRBJ2-5; d_gene: -; v_gene: TRBV4-1
CDR3nt: TGTGCCAGCAGCTTACCTGGGGAGGGACCAACTAATGAAAAACTGTTTTTT; CDR3aa: CASSLPGEGPTNEKLFF; abundance: few; j_gene: TRBJ1-4; d_gene: -; v_gene: TRBV7-9
CDR3nt: TGTGCCAGCAGCTCTACAGTGAGCTATGGCTACACCTTC; CDR3aa: CASSSTVSYGYTF; abundance: -; j_gene: TRBJ1-2; d_gene: -; v_gene: TRBV7-9
CDR3nt: TGTGCCAGCAGCTTAATTAGGCCAGCAAGTAACTATGGCTACACCTTC; CDR3aa: CASSLIRPASNYGYTF; abundance: once; j_gene: TRBJ1-2; d_gene: -; v_gene: TRBV7-8
CDR3nt: TGTGCCAGCAGTTCCCACGGCGGGGGCTACTCCTACGAGCAGTACTTC; CDR3aa: CASSSHGGGYSYEQYF; abundance: many; j_gene: TRBJ2-7; d_gene: -; v_gene: TRBV12-3/TRBV12-4